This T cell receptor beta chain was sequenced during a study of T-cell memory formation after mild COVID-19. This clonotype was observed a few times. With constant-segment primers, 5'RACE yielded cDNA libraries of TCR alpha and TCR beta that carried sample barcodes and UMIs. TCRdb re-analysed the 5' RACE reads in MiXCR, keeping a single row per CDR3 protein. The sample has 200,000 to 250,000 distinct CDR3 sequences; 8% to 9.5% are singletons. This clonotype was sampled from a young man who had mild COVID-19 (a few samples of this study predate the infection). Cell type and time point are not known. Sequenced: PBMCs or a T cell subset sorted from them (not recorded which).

The CDR3 sequence: CASSPAVNSYEQYF. CDR3 in DNA: TGCGCCAGCAGCCCCGCCGTGAACTCCTACGAGCAGTACTTC. The J gene is TRBJ2-7, the V gene TRBV5-1; D uncertain. The CDR3 runs 14 residues. CDR1 SGHRS and CDR2 YFSETQ come from the germline V gene. The V and J ends lost 4 bases and 0 bases respectively, with 11 bases between them. The full variable domain, in which reference TRBV5-1 and TRBJ2-7 provide the parts outside the CDR3, is KAGVTQTPRYLIKTRGQQVTLSCSPISGHRSVSWYQQTPGQGLQFLFEYFSETQRNKGNFPGRFSGRQFSNSRSEMNVSTLELGDSALYLCASSPAVNSYEQYFGPGTRLTVT.